These T cell receptor beta chains were read from a single sample in a study of cytomegalovirus exposure and HLA in healthy donors. Measured with immunoSEQ multiplex PCR; TCRdb has only the in-frame clones, and not every one. The sample contains about 160,000 clones, more than 65% of which appear only once. Material: PBMCs. These receptors originate from a young man in good health and CMV-seropositive. CDR3s include the opening cysteine and the closing phenylalanine or tryptophan. Each record gives: V gene, CDR3 length, D gene, J gene, clone size, CDR3 protein, CDR3 DNA. A D gene is named only where the DNA matches it firmly. A row's size may be missing; if present it is once, few, many or a size class.

V: TRBV4-1
length: 14
D: .
J: TRBJ1-1
size: few
CDR3: CASSHVPSGQEAFF
DNA: TGCGCCAGCAGCCATGTTCCCTCGGGACAAGAAGCTTTCTTT

V: TRBV5-1
length: 13
D: .
J: TRBJ2-5
size: few
CDR3: CASSPLLSETQYF
DNA: TGCGCCAGCAGCCCCCTGTTGTCGGAGACCCAGTACTTC

V: TRBV5-1
length: 13
D: .
J: TRBJ1-6
size: few
CDR3: CASSLSMNSPLHF
DNA: TGCGCCAGCAGCTTGTCCATGAATTCACCCCTCCACTTT

V: TRBV6-5
length: 14
D: .
J: TRBJ1-1
size: .
CDR3: CASSYPGGRAEAFF
DNA: TGTGCCAGCAGTTACCCGGGGGGTCGGGCTGAAGCTTTCTTT

V: TRBV9
length: 14
D: .
J: TRBJ2-7
size: .
CDR3: CASSLLAVSDEQYF
DNA: TGTGCCAGCAGCTTATTGGCGGTCAGTGACGAGCAGTACTTC

V: TRBV4-2
length: 18
D: TRBD2
J: TRBJ2-3
size: .
CDR3: CASSQDRSPGLAGDTQYF
DNA: TGTGCCAGCAGCCAAGATCGGTCACCGGGGCTAGCGGGAGATACGCAGTATTTT

V: TRBV11-2
length: 17
D: .
J: TRBJ2-4
size: .
CDR3: CASSSRGSGGAFGIQYF
DNA: TGTGCCAGCAGCTCGAGGGGTAGTGGGGGGGCCTTTGGCATTCAGTACTTC

V: TRBV27
length: 15
D: TRBD1
J: TRBJ1-1
size: .
CDR3: CASSPWGTDITEAFF
DNA: TGTGCCAGCAGTCCGTGGGGGACAGACATCACTGAAGCTTTCTTT

V: TRBV2
length: 12
D: .
J: TRBJ1-2
size: .
CDR3: CASGALNYGYTF
DNA: TGTGCCAGCGGGGCATTGAACTATGGCTACACCTTC

V: TRBV4-2
length: 14
D: .
J: TRBJ1-1
size: .
CDR3: CASSPPGENTEAFF
DNA: TGTGCCAGCAGCCCCCCCGGGGAGAACACTGAAGCTTTCTTT

V: TRBV29-1
length: 15
D: .
J: TRBJ2-3
size: .
CDR3: CSVESGDDPTDTQYF
DNA: TGCAGCGTTGAATCAGGGGATGATCCCACAGATACGCAGTATTTT

V: TRBV6-5
length: 13
D: .
J: TRBJ1-5
size: .
CDR3: CASSRTANQPQHF
DNA: TGTGCCAGCAGTAGGACAGCAAATCAGCCCCAGCATTTT

V: TRBV27
length: 14
D: .
J: TRBJ2-5
size: .
CDR3: CASSLEGLAETQYF
DNA: TGTGCCAGCAGTCTGGAGGGTCTGGCTGAGACCCAGTACTTC

V: TRBV5-6
length: 14
D: .
J: TRBJ1-5
size: .
CDR3: CASSAGYSNQPQHF
DNA: TGTGCCAGCAGCGCAGGTTATAGCAATCAGCCCCAGCATTTT

V: TRBV10-3
length: 15
D: TRBD1
J: TRBJ1-2
size: few
CDR3: CAISDSLTGTNGYTF
DNA: TGTGCCATCAGTGACTCCTTGACAGGGACCAATGGCTACACCTTC

V: TRBV6-1
length: 12
D: .
J: TRBJ1-5
size: .
CDR3: CAAGPYNQPQHF
DNA: TGTGCCGCGGGACCGTACAATCAGCCCCAGCATTTT

V: TRBV29-1
length: 12
D: .
J: TRBJ2-1
size: once
CDR3: CSVAGAYNEQFF
DNA: TGCAGCGTTGCAGGGGCCTACAATGAGCAGTTCTTC

V: TRBV28
length: 13
D: .
J: TRBJ1-4
size: .
CDR3: CASTTPPGSKLFF
DNA: TGTGCCAGCACCACACCGCCTGGGAGCAAACTGTTTTTT

V: TRBV30
length: 13
D: .
J: TRBJ2-2
size: .
CDR3: CAWRQGNTGELFF
DNA: TGTGCCTGGAGGCAGGGGAACACCGGGGAGCTGTTTTTT

V: TRBV7-3
length: 13
D: .
J: TRBJ1-1
size: .
CDR3: CASSLDSGAEAFF
DNA: TGTGCCAGCAGCCTGGACAGCGGCGCTGAAGCTTTCTTT

V: TRBV10-3
length: 13
D: TRBD1
J: TRBJ1-2
size: .
CDR3: CAISEGTGYGYTF
DNA: TGTGCCATCAGTGAGGGGACAGGGTATGGCTACACCTTC

V: TRBV11-2
length: 14
D: .
J: TRBJ2-7
size: .
CDR3: CASSLENRYYEQYF
DNA: TGTGCCAGCAGCTTAGAGAACAGGTACTACGAGCAGTACTTC

V: TRBV27
length: 14
D: TRBD2
J: TRBJ2-1
size: .
CDR3: CASSLAGGVYEQFF
DNA: TGTGCCAGCAGTTTAGCGGGAGGGGTATATGAGCAGTTCTTC

V: TRBV6-6
length: 14
D: .
J: TRBJ2-3
size: .
CDR3: CASSYSTTSLAQYF
DNA: TGTGCCAGCAGTTACTCGACCACTAGTCTAGCGCAGTATTTT

V: TRBV30
length: 13
D: TRBD1
J: TRBJ1-1
size: .
CDR3: CAWSGRQGVMAFF
DNA: TGTGCCTGGAGTGGTAGACAGGGCGTTATGGCTTTCTTT

V: TRBV4-1
length: 18
D: .
J: TRBJ2-3
size: .
CDR3: CASSQRGDTGGATDTQYF
DNA: TGCGCCAGCAGCCAGAGGGGGGATACTGGGGGGGCCACAGATACGCAGTATTTT

V: TRBV7-2
length: 16
D: TRBD1
J: TRBJ1-2
size: .
CDR3: CASSLTATGTGDGYTF
DNA: TGTGCCAGCAGCTTAACGGCAACCGGGACAGGGGATGGCTACACCTTC

V: TRBV5-4
length: 13
D: TRBD1
J: TRBJ2-7
size: once
CDR3: CASSLNRGDEQYF
DNA: TGTGCCAGCAGCTTGAACAGGGGCGACGAGCAGTACTTC

V: TRBV10-3
length: 13
D: .
J: TRBJ2-7
size: .
CDR3: CAISREYSYEQYF
DNA: TGTGCCATCAGCCGGGAGTACTCCTACGAGCAGTACTTC

V: TRBV29-1
length: 12
D: .
J: TRBJ1-3
size: .
CDR3: CSVVSGGNTIYF
DNA: TGCAGCGTTGTCTCGGGGGGAAACACCATATATTTT

V: TRBV12-5
length: 14
D: .
J: TRBJ1-1
size: .
CDR3: CATLQGSLNTEAFF
DNA: TGTGCTACTCTTCAGGGGAGTCTTAACACTGAAGCTTTCTTT

V: TRBV7-3
length: 16
D: TRBD1
J: TRBJ2-2
size: once
CDR3: CASSQRTGVNTGELFF
DNA: TGTGCCAGCAGCCAGAGGACAGGAGTGAACACCGGGGAGCTGTTTTTT

V: TRBV11-1
length: 13
D: .
J: TRBJ2-7
size: .
CDR3: CASSRYGQYEQYF
DNA: TGTGCCAGTAGTCGGTACGGACAGTACGAGCAGTACTTC

V: TRBV7-8
length: 15
D: .
J: TRBJ1-5
size: .
CDR3: CASSQGRAGNQPQHF
DNA: TGTGCCAGCAGCCAAGGCAGGGCGGGCAATCAGCCCCAGCATTTT

V: TRBV11-2
length: 14
D: TRBD2
J: TRBJ2-5
size: .
CDR3: CASSSQAGGETQYF
DNA: TGTGCCAGCAGCTCCCAAGCGGGAGGGGAGACCCAGTACTTC

V: TRBV19
length: 13
D: .
J: TRBJ1-4
size: .
CDR3: CASKEGLSEKLFF
DNA: TGTGCCAGTAAGGAGGGGCTAAGTGAAAAACTGTTTTTT

V: TRBV28
length: 17
D: TRBD2
J: TRBJ2-7
size: .
CDR3: CASSRPPRGGRSYEQYF
DNA: TGTGCCAGCAGCCGTCCCCCTCGGGGGGGACGGTCCTACGAGCAGTACTTC

V: TRBV5-1
length: 15
D: .
J: TRBJ1-4
size: few
CDR3: CASSPGLLFGEKLFF
DNA: TGCGCCAGCAGCCCCGGGTTGCTCTTTGGGGAAAAACTGTTTTTT

V: TRBV27
length: 17
D: TRBD2
J: TRBJ2-7
size: .
CDR3: CASSSLSVLAGAVEQYF
DNA: TGTGCCAGCAGTTCACTTTCCGTACTAGCGGGAGCGGTCGAGCAGTACTTC

V: TRBV29-1
length: 13
D: .
J: TRBJ2-7
size: .
CDR3: CSATGTSIREQYF
DNA: TGCAGCGCAACAGGGACGTCTATCCGCGAGCAGTACTTC

V: TRBV4-1
length: 17
D: TRBD2
J: TRBJ2-5
size: few
CDR3: CASSQHASGQKGETQYF
DNA: TGCGCCAGCAGCCAGCACGCTAGCGGCCAAAAGGGAGAGACCCAGTACTTC

V: TRBV6-5
length: 14
D: TRBD1
J: TRBJ2-5
size: .
CDR3: CASSYRTGQETQYF
DNA: TGTGCCAGCAGTTACCGGACAGGCCAAGAGACCCAGTACTTC

V: TRBV4-1
length: 17
D: TRBD1
J: TRBJ1-2
size: .
CDR3: CASSQPQGTAPLYGYTF
DNA: TGCGCCAGCAGCCAACCCCAAGGGACAGCTCCCCTCTATGGCTACACCTTC

V: TRBV29-1
length: 14
D: TRBD2
J: TRBJ2-1
size: .
CDR3: CSVEARTSGNEQFF
DNA: TGCAGCGTTGAAGCCCGGACTAGTGGGAATGAGCAGTTCTTC

V: TRBV2
length: 15
D: .
J: TRBJ1-1
size: .
CDR3: CASSEGWGKNTEAFF
DNA: TGTGCCAGCAGTGAAGGGTGGGGCAAGAACACTGAAGCTTTCTTT

V: TRBV2
length: 14
D: .
J: TRBJ2-3
size: .
CDR3: CASSRRAGTDTQYF
DNA: TGTGCCAGCAGTAGGAGGGCTGGCACAGATACGCAGTATTTT

V: TRBV6-6
length: 13
D: .
J: TRBJ1-1
size: .
CDR3: CASSLMLNTEAFF
DNA: TGTGCCAGCTCACTTATGCTGAACACTGAAGCTTTCTTT

V: TRBV6-5
length: 14
D: .
J: TRBJ1-1
size: once
CDR3: CASRHEGRGAEAFF
DNA: TGTGCCAGCAGACACGAGGGCAGGGGCGCTGAAGCTTTCTTT

V: TRBV7-6
length: 13
D: .
J: TRBJ2-1
size: .
CDR3: CASSVGGPGEQFF
DNA: TGTGCCAGCAGCGTCGGAGGGCCGGGTGAGCAGTTCTTC

V: TRBV7-2
length: 15
D: .
J: TRBJ1-3
size: .
CDR3: CASSLRDSGGNTIYF
DNA: TGTGCCAGCAGTCTAAGGGACTCCGGAGGAAACACCATATATTTT

V: TRBV6-5
length: 13
D: .
J: TRBJ2-7
size: few
CDR3: CASSYSSFQGQYF
DNA: TGTGCCAGCAGTTACTCGTCGTTTCAGGGGCAGTACTTC

V: TRBV4-1
length: 13
D: .
J: TRBJ1-5
size: .
CDR3: CASSLRQARPQHF
DNA: TGCGCCAGCAGCCTCCGACAGGCTCGACCCCAGCATTTT

V: TRBV29-1
length: 13
D: TRBD2
J: TRBJ2-1
size: .
CDR3: CSGLAGDRNEQFF
DNA: TGCAGTGGACTAGCGGGAGACCGCAATGAGCAGTTCTTC

V: TRBV27
length: 16
D: .
J: TRBJ1-1
size: .
CDR3: CASSFSGNKGWAEAFF
DNA: TGTGCCAGCAGTTTCTCTGGAAACAAGGGGTGGGCTGAAGCTTTCTTT

V: TRBV6-5
length: 14
D: TRBD1
J: TRBJ1-1
size: .
CDR3: CASSMSRQGTEAFF
DNA: TGTGCCAGCAGCATGTCCAGACAGGGAACTGAAGCTTTCTTT

V: TRBV19
length: 13
D: .
J: TRBJ2-3
size: .
CDR3: CASKGGPIGTQYF
DNA: TGTGCCAGTAAGGGCGGGCCTATTGGTACGCAGTATTTT

V: TRBV27
length: 12
D: .
J: TRBJ2-7
size: .
CDR3: CASSSGGGLQYF
DNA: TGTGCCAGCAGCTCGGGAGGGGGCCTGCAGTACTTC

V: TRBV10-1
length: 13
D: .
J: TRBJ1-5
size: .
CDR3: CASSEGLRQPQHF
DNA: TGCGCCAGCAGTGAGGGGCTTCGACAGCCCCAGCATTTT

V: TRBV7-9
length: 17
D: .
J: TRBJ1-3
size: .
CDR3: CASSLGFSGISGNTIYF
DNA: TGTGCCAGCAGCTTAGGGTTTTCAGGGATCTCTGGAAACACCATATATTTT

V: TRBV28
length: 16
D: .
J: TRBJ2-1
size: .
CDR3: CASFNGEDWVNNEQFF
DNA: TGTGCCAGCTTCAACGGGGAGGATTGGGTGAACAATGAGCAGTTCTTC